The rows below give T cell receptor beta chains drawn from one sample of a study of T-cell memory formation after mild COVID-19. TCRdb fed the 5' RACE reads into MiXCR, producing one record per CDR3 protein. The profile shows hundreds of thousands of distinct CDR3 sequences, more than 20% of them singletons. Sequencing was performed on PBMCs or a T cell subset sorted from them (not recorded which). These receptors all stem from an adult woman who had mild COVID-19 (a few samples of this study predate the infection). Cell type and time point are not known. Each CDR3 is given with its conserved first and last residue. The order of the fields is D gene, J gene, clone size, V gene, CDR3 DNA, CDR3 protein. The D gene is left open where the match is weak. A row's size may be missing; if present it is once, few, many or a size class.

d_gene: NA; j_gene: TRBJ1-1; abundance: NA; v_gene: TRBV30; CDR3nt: TGTGCCTGGAGTAACGTCCAGAACACTGAAGCTTTCTTT; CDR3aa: CAWSNVQNTEAFF
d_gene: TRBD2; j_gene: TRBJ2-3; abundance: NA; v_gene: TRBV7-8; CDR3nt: TGTGCCAGCAGCTTCCCCGGGGTAGCGGGACCGACAGATACGCAGTATTTT; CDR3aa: CASSFPGVAGPTDTQYF
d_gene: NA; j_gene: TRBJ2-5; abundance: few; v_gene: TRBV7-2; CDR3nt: TGTGCCAGCAGCTTAGCGGGGCGGGCCGAGACCCAGTACTTC; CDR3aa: CASSLAGRAETQYF
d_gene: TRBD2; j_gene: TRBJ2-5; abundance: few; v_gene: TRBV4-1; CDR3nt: TGCGCCAGCAGCCAAGATCCCGGGAGGCCCGACCAAGAGACCCAGTACTTC; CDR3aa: CASSQDPGRPDQETQYF
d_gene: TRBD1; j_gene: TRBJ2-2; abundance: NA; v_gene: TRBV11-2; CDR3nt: TGTGCCAGCAGCTCATACAGGGGGCGCGACTCGGGCGGGGAGCTGTTTTTT; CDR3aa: CASSSYRGRDSGGELFF
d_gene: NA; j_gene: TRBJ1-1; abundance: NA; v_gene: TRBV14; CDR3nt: TGTGCCAGCAGCCTAGGGCAGGAAAAGGGAGCTTTCTTT; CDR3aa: CASSLGQEKGAFF
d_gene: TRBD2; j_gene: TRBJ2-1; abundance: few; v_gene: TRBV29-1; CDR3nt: TGCAGCGTAGAATTAGCGGGGGGGCTTTACAATGAGCAGTTCTTC; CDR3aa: CSVELAGGLYNEQFF
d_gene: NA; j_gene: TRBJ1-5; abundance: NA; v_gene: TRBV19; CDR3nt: TGTGCCAGTAGTATATCTGGACGGGGGCAGCCCCAGCATTTT; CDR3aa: CASSISGRGQPQHF
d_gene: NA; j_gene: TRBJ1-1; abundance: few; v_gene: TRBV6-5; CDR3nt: TGTGCCAGCAGTTACTCAGGGATTATGAACACTGAAGCTTTCTTT; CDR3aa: CASSYSGIMNTEAFF
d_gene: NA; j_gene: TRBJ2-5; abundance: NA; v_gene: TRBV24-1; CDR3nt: TGTGCCACCAGTGACGCTAGCGTCCAAGGGGAGACCCAGTACTTC; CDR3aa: CATSDASVQGETQYF
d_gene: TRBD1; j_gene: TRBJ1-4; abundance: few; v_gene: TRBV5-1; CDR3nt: TGCGCCAGCAGCTTTGGACAGGGGGATGAAAAACTGTTTTTT; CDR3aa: CASSFGQGDEKLFF
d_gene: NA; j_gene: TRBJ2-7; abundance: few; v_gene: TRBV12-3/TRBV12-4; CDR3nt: TGTGCCAGCAGTACTACGACAGGCCGGGACTACGAGCAGTACTTC; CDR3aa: CASSTTTGRDYEQYF
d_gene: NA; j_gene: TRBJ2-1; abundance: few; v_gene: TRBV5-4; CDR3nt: TGTGCCAGCAGCCCGGGGGCTGCTAGGCGCCACAATGAGCAGTTCTTC; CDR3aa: CASSPGAARRHNEQFF
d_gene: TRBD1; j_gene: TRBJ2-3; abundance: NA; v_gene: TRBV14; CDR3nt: TGTGCCAGCAGAACACAGGGGACAGATACGCAGTATTTT; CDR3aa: CASRTQGTDTQYF
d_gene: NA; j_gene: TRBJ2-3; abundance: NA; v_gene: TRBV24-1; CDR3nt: TGTGCCTCCGCGGCCTCCACAGATACGCAGTATTTT; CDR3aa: CASAASTDTQYF
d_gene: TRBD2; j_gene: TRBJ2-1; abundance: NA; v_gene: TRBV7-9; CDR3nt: TGTGCCAGCAGCTTAGCTTCCGGGACTAGGGTCAATGAGCAGTTCTTC; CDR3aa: CASSLASGTRVNEQFF
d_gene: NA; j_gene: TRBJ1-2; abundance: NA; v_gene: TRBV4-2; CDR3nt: TGTGCCAGCAGCCACGATCGGGACCTTACTAACTATGGCTACACCTTC; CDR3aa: CASSHDRDLTNYGYTF
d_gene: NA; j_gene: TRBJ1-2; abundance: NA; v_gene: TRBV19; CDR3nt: TGTGCCAGTAGTCCCCCGGGGGGGAACTATGGCTACACCTTC; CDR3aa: CASSPPGGNYGYTF
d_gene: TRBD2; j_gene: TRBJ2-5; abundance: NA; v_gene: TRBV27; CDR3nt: TGTGCCAGCAGTTTAAGCCCCCCGGGGGGGTGGCAAGAGACCCAGTACTTC; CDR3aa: CASSLSPPGGWQETQYF
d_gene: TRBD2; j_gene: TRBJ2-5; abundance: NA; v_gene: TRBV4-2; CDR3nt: TGTGCCAGCAGCCAAGAAGAGAATAGCGGGGGACACCAAGAGACCCAGTACTTC; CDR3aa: CASSQEENSGGHQETQYF
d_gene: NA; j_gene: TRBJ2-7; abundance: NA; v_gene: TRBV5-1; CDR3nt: TGCGCCAGCAGCTTGGGGGGTCTGGGGACCTTGAGCTCCTACGAGCAGTACTTC; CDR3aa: CASSLGGLGTLSSYEQYF
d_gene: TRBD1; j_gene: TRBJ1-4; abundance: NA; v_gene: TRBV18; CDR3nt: TGTGCCAGCTCACCGACAGGGGCTAATGAAAAACTGTTTTTT; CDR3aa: CASSPTGANEKLFF
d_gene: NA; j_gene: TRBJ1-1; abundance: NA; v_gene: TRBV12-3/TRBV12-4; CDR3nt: TGTGCCAGCAGTGTCGGTTTTTTCGCTGAAGCTTTCTTT; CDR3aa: CASSVGFFAEAFF
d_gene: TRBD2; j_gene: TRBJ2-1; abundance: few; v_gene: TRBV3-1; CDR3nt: TGTGCCAGCAGCCAGGGACTAGCGGGGGGGACTGAGCAGTTCTTC; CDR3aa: CASSQGLAGGTEQFF
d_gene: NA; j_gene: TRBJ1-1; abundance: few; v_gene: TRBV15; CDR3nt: TGTGCCACCAGCAGAGATTTTTCCAGAAACACTGAAGCTTTCTTT; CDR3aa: CATSRDFSRNTEAFF
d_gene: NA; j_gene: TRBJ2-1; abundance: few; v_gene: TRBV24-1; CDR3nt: TGTGCCACCAGTGATCTCGGGGTTCAGCAGTTCTTC; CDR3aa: CATSDLGVQQFF
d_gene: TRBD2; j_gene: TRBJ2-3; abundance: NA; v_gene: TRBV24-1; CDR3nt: TGTGCCACCAGTGATTCAGCGGGGGTGGGGGATACGCAGTATTTT; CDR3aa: CATSDSAGVGDTQYF
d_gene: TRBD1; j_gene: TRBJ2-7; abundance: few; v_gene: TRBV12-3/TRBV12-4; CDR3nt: TGTGCCAGCAGTTGGCCGGGACAGGGGTACGAGCAGTACTTC; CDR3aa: CASSWPGQGYEQYF
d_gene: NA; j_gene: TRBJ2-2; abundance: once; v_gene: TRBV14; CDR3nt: TGTGCCAGCAGCTCCCAAAACACCGGGGAGCTGTTTTTT; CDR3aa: CASSSQNTGELFF
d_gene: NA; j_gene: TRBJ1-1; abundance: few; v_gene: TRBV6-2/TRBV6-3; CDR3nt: TGTGCCAGCAGTTCCCGGGAGTGGTTGTATGAAGCTTTCTTT; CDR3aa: CASSSREWLYEAFF
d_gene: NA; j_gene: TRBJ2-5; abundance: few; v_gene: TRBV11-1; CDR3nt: TGTGCCAGCAGCCTAAGGGGGGGACGTCAGCAAGAGACCCAGTACTTC; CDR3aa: CASSLRGGRQQETQYF
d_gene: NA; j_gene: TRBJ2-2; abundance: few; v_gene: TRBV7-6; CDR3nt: TGTGCCAGCAGCTTAGCTTATCGCGGGGAGCTGTTTTTT; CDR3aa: CASSLAYRGELFF
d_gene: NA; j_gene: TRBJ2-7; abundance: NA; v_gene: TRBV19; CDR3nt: TGTGCCAGTAGTATTGGTTCCAGCTCCTACGAGCAGTACTTC; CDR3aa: CASSIGSSSYEQYF
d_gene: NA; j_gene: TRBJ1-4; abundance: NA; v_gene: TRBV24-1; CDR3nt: TGTGCCACCAGTGAGGGGACTAATGAAAAACTGTTTTTT; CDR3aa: CATSEGTNEKLFF
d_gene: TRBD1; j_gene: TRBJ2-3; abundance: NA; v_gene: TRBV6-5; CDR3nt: TGTGCCCCCGCCGGGACAGGGCCGGCAGATACGCAGTATTTT; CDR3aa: CAPAGTGPADTQYF
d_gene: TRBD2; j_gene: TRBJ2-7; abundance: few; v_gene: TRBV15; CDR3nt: TGTGCCACCAGCAGTACCGGGACTAGCGGGGCCTACGAGCAGTACTTC; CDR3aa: CATSSTGTSGAYEQYF
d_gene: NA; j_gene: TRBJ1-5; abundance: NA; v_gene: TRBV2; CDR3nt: TGTGCCAGCAGTGAAGCCCGGGGAGACAATCAGCCCCAGCATTTT; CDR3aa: CASSEARGDNQPQHF
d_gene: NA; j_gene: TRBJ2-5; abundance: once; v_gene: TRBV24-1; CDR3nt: TGTGCCACCAAGCCTCCCCATTCACAAGAGACCCAGTACTTC; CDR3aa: CATKPPHSQETQYF
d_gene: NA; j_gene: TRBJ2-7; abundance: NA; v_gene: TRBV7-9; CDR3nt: TGTGCCAGCAGCCCCGTGGAGGAAACCTACGAGCAGTACTTC; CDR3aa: CASSPVEETYEQYF
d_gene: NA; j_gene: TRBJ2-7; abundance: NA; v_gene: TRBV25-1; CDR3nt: TGTGCCAGCAGCTCTCAGGTGGATTCCTACGAGCAGTACTTC; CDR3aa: CASSSQVDSYEQYF
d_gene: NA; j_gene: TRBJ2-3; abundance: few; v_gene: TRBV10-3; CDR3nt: TGTGCCATCAGTGGGGGAGACAAGTTAACAGATACGCAGTATTTT; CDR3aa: CAISGGDKLTDTQYF
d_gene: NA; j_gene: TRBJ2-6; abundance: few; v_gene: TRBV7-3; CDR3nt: TGTGCCAGCAGCCCATACTACCCCTCTGGGGCCAACGTCCTGACTTTC; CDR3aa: CASSPYYPSGANVLTF
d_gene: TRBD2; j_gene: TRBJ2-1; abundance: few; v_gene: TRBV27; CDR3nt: TGTGCCAGCAGTTTAAGACTAGCGGGGAGAGGTGGTCACAATGAGCAGTTCTTC; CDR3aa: CASSLRLAGRGGHNEQFF
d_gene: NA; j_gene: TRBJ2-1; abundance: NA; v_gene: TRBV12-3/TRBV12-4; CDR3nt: TGTGCCAGCAGGCTCTTACGATGGGGGGAGCAGTTCTTC; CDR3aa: CASRLLRWGEQFF
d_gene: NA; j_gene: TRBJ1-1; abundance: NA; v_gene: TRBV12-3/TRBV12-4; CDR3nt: TGTGCCAGCAGTTTTTCAGGTCTGATCGGAGGGACTGAAGCTTTCTTT; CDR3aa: CASSFSGLIGGTEAFF
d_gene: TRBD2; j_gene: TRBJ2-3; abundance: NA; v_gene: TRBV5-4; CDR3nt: TGTGCCAGCAGCCCCCCCCCGCGGGAGGGCCTTGGCACAGATACGCAGTATTTT; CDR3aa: CASSPPPREGLGTDTQYF
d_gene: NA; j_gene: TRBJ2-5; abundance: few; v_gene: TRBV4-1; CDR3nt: TGCGCCAGCAGCCAGGGCAGGGTAGTCAAAGAGACCCAGTACTTC; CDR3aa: CASSQGRVVKETQYF
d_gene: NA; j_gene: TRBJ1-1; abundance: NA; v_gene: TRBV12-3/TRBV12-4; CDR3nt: TGTGCCAGCAGTTTCAGGTCCCAGGCCTTCAGTGAAGCTTTCTTT; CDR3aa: CASSFRSQAFSEAFF